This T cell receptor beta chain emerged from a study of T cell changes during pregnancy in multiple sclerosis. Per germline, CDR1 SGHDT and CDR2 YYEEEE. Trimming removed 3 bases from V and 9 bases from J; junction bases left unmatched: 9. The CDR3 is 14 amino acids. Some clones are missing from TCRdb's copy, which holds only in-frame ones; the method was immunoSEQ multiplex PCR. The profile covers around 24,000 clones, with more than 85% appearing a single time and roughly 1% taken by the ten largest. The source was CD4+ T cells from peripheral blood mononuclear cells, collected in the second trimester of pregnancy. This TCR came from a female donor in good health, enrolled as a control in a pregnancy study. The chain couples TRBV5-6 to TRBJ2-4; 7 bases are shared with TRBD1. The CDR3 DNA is TGTGCCAGCAGCTCGTCGACAGGGCGGGCCATTCAGTACTTC. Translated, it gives CASSSSTGRAIQYF. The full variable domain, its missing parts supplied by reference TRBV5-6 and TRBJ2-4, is DAGVTQSPTHLIKTRGQQVTLRCSPKSGHDTVSWYQQALGQGPQFIFQYYEEEERQRGNFPDRFSGHQFPNYSSELNVNALLLGDSALYLCASSSSTGRAIQYFGAGTRLSVL.